This T cell receptor (beta chain) originates from a study of blood T cell repertoires in COVID-19. Clones were read by immunoSEQ multiplex PCR, and TCRdb kept only the in-frame ones, dropping some. This sample yields hundreds of thousands of clones, of which roughly 90% are seen a single time; under 4.5% belongs to the top ten. Trimming stripped 2 bases from V and 6 bases from J, with 11 bases between. Germline lookup yields CDR1 LNHDA and CDR2 SQIVND (reference sequence). The CDR3 has 14 residues. The sequencing input was peripheral blood. The chain carries TRBV19 and TRBJ1-5; D is undetermined. The TCR sequence derives from a woman in her fifties or sixties with active or convalescent COVID-19. CDR3 region: CASSIYDDTQPQHF. CDR3 DNA sequence: TGTGCCAGTAGTATATACGACGACACTCAGCCCCAGCATTTT.